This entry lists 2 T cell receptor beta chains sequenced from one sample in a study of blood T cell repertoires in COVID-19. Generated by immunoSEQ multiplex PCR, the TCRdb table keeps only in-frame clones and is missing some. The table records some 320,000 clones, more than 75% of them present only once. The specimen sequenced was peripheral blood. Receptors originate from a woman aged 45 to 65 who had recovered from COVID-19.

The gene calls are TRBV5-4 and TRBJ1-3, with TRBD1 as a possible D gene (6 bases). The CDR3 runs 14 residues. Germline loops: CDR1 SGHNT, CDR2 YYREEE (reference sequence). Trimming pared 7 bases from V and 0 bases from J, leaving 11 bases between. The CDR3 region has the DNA TGTGCCAGCCACGGACAGAACTCTGGAAACACCATATATTTT. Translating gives CASHGQNSGNTIYF.

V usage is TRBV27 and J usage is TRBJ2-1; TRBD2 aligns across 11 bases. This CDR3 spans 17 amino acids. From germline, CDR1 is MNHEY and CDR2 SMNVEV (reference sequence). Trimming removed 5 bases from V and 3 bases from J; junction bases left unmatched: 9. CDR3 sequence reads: CASSAPSGGPRYNEQFF. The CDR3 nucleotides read TGTGCCAGCAGTGCGCCTAGCGGGGGGCCCCGCTACAATGAGCAGTTCTTC.